This T cell receptor beta chain is drawn from a study of T cell changes during pregnancy in multiple sclerosis. V lost 3 bases and J lost 4; bases outside the gene matches: 3. Looked up from germline, CDR1 is MNHNS and CDR2 is SASEGT. This CDR3 spans 14 amino acids. Produced via immunoSEQ multiplex PCR; TCRdb's table is partial and in-frame only. The repertoire holds around 63,000 clones, with around 90% as singletons. Source: peripheral blood, taken in the third trimester of pregnancy. The source of this sequence is a female donor in good health, enrolled as a control in a pregnancy study. The chain joins TRBV6-1 to TRBJ1-2; 9 nucleotides agree with TRBD1. DNA for the CDR3: TGTGCCAGCAGTGATGGGGACAGGGTCTATGGCTACACCTTC. It encodes CASSDGDRVYGYTF.